One sample yielded the 24 T cell receptor beta chains listed below, sequenced in a study of cytomegalovirus exposure and HLA in healthy donors. The PCR ran on 60 Vbeta and 13 Jbeta primers. Generated by immunoSEQ multiplex PCR, the TCRdb table keeps only in-frame clones and is missing some. The sample yields approximately 80,000 clones, roughly 72% seen once. The specimen was PBMCs. The receptors were gathered from a man aged 30 to 39 in good health and CMV-seropositive.

The chain's CDR3 is CSARDRRAQYF. For the CDR3, the DNA is TGCAGTGCTAGAGATAGGCGGGCCCAGTACTTC. The chain employs TRBV20-1 and TRBJ2-5, with a weak D call TRBD2 (5 bases). The germline V gene has CDR1 DFQATT and CDR2 SNEGSKA (reference sequence). Trimming cost V 0 bases and J 9 bases, with 8 bases left between them. The CDR3 is 11 residues long.

The V call is TRBV5-8, the J call TRBJ1-1; D gene unclear. V was trimmed by 7 bases and J by 3 bases, leaving 13 bases between them. The germline V gene has CDR1 SGHTS and CDR2 YDEGEE. The CDR3 extends over 13 amino acids. In nucleotides, the CDR3 is TGTGCCAGCGGGCCGGAGGCCTACACTGAAGCTTTCTTT. Translated, it gives CASGPEAYTEAFF.

The J gene is TRBJ1-6, the V gene TRBV2; D not resolved. The germline CDR1 and CDR2 sequences are SNHLY and FYNNEI. The V and J ends lost 4 bases and 11 bases respectively, with 6 bases between them. The CDR3 has 11 residues. The CDR3 DNA reads TGTGCCAGCAGTGTATTTCCACCCCTCCACTTT. This translates into CASSVFPPLHF.

The chain joins TRBV19 to TRBJ2-4, with 10 bases matching TRBD1. The ends lost 5 bases at V and 3 bases at J; junction bases unmatched: 10. Germline V lookup: CDR1 LNHDA, CDR2 SQIVND (reference sequence). The CDR3 is made up of 17 amino acids. The CDR3: CASSLPLGQGNKNIQYF. The DNA of the CDR3 is TGTGCCAGTAGTCTCCCTTTGGGACAGGGGAACAAAAACATTCAGTACTTC.

The chain recombines TRBV19 with TRBJ2-5, with a tentative D call TRBD2 (6 bases). CDR3 length: 13 residues. Trimming shortened V by 9 bases and J by 5 bases, and 16 bases separated the two germline ends. Per the germline V gene, CDR1 is LNHDA and CDR2 is SQIVND (reference sequence). Here the CDR3 DNA reads TGTGCCAGACCGATGGAGGGGATGGAGACCCAGTACTTC. Residues: CARPMEGMETQYF.

V is TRBV19 and J is TRBJ2-7; a weak D match, TRBD1 (6 bases). The CDR3 is 12 residues long. Germline V gene lookup returns CDR1 LNHDA and CDR2 SQIVND (reference sequence). V shed 7 bases and J shed 2 bases, with 9 bases lying between them. The CDR3 sequence: CASTTGTYEQYF. The CDR3 bases are TGTGCCAGTACCACAGGGACCTACGAGCAGTACTTC. Combining the CDR3 with reference TRBV19 and TRBJ2-7 gives the whole variable domain DGGITQSPKYLFRKEGQNVTLSCEQNLNHDAMYWYRQDPGQGLRLIYYSQIVNDFQKGDIAEGYSVSREKKESFPLTVTSAQKNPTAFYLCASTTGTYEQYFGPGTRLTVT.

The chain employs TRBV7-7 and TRBJ2-5, with TRBD2 matching over 8 bases. V was clipped by 2 bases and J by 5 bases; unmatched bases: 7. Germline loops: CDR1 SSHAT, CDR2 FNYEAQ (reference sequence). The CDR3 sequence is 15 residues long. In nucleotides, the CDR3 is TGTGCCAGCAGCTTAAATTCCGGGAGGGCGGAGACCCAGTACTTC. Translation gives CASSLNSGRAETQYF.

This clone has only a few counts. The chain recombines TRBV5-8 with TRBJ2-3, with D possibly matching TRBD1 (6 bases). Trimming left V 2 bases short and J 5 bases short, with 15 bases between. Germline CDR1 and CDR2: SGHTS and YDEGEE. The CDR3 spans 15 residues. The CDR3 nucleotides are TGTGCCAGCAGCTTTGATACAGGGTTTTTAGATACGCAGTATTTT. Its translation: CASSFDTGFLDTQYF.

This clone appeared a few times. This chain joins TRBV11-2 and TRBJ1-4, with D hard to call. Germline values: CDR1 SGHAT, CDR2 FQNNGV. The CDR3 runs 15 residues. Trimming cost V 2 bases and J 3 bases, with 10 bases left between them. CDR3 in amino acids: CASSLSRGPNEKLFF. The CDR3 nucleotides are TGTGCCAGCAGCTTAAGTCGAGGGCCTAATGAAAAACTGTTTTTT.

This clone was seen a few times. The chain combines TRBV28 with TRBJ1-2; 8 positions agree with TRBD1. V trimming: 7 bases; J trimming: 4 bases; junction bases outside the gene matches: 8. CDR3 length: 14 amino acids. The V gene's germline CDR1 is MDHEN and CDR2 SYDVKM. In DNA, the CDR3 is TGTGCCAGCATTATCGGACAGGGTGGCTATGGCTACACCTTC. The encoded protein is CASIIGQGGYGYTF.

The rearrangement joins TRBV15 to TRBJ2-7; possibly TRBD2 for D (6 bases). The CDR3 runs to 13 residues. The V gene lost 5 bases and the J gene lost 2 bases, with 10 bases spanning the gap. Germline V gene data show CDR1 as LNHNV and CDR2 as YYDKDF (reference sequence). This CDR3 reads CATSFRETYEQYF. The CDR3 nucleotides read TGTGCCACCAGCTTCCGGGAGACCTACGAGCAGTACTTC.

This clone was observed once. The CDR3 nucleotides read TGCAGCGTTGCGATGGACAGGAACACTGAAGCTTTCTTT. Protein: CSVAMDRNTEAFF. The J gene is TRBJ1-1, the V gene TRBV29-1, with TRBD1 as a possible D gene (6 bases). Trimming removed 4 bases from V and 1 base from J, with 10 bases in between. This CDR3 has 13 residues. Germline CDR1 is SQVTM and CDR2 is ANQGSEA.

The chain carries TRBV7-8 and TRBJ2-7; 10 nucleotides agree with TRBD2. The germline V gene encodes CDR1 SGHVS and CDR2 FQNEAQ. Unmatched junction bases numbered 13, after V lost 2 bases and J lost 0 bases. This CDR3 has 19 amino acids. CDR3 region: CASSLREGTSATFSYEQYF. The DNA for the CDR3 is TGTGCCAGCAGCTTAAGGGAAGGGACTAGCGCGACATTCTCCTACGAGCAGTACTTC.

V and J are TRBV28 and TRBJ2-1, with D possibly TRBD2 on 5 matching bases. Germline CDR1 is MDHEN and CDR2 is SYDVKM. V was shortened by 5 bases and J by 3 bases, with 17 bases between the two germline ends. The CDR3 covers 16 residues. CDR3 bases: TGTGCCAGCAGTCGCATCGCGGGCCGTCACTACAATGAGCAGTTCTTC. Encoded protein: CASSRIAGRHYNEQFF.

The V and J genes are TRBV6-5 and TRBJ1-4; D is perhaps TRBD1 (5 bases). The CDR3 has 13 amino acids. Germline-derived CDR1 and CDR2 are MNHEY and SVGAGI. Deletions cut 6 bases from V and 7 bases from J, with 12 bases between. The CDR3 DNA reads TGTGCCAGCAGCTCGGGGGGAGGTGAAAAACTGTTTTTT. It yields the protein CASSSGGGEKLFF.

This rearrangement joins TRBV5-1 to TRBJ1-5, with 9 bases matching TRBD1. With V trimmed by 4 bases and J by 2 bases, 4 bases remained unmatched. The germline CDR1 and CDR2 sequences are SGHRS and YFSETQ. CDR3 length: 15 amino acids. The CDR3 here is CASSVGQGRNQPQHF. CDR3 sequence (DNA): TGCGCCAGCAGCGTGGGACAGGGACGCAATCAGCCCCAGCATTTT.

There are a few counts of this clone. The chain carries TRBV28 and TRBJ2-1; D possibly corresponds to TRBD1 (5 bases). Germline V gives CDR1 MDHEN, CDR2 SYDVKM. Trimming shortened V by 8 bases and J by 15 bases, and 14 bases separated the two germline ends. The CDR3 consists of 10 residues. The CDR3 sequence is CASGNYGAFF. In DNA, the CDR3 is TGTGCCAGCGGGAATTATGGGGCGTTCTTC.

The chain carries TRBV4-3 and TRBJ2-5; D is unclear. The J call may be in error: the DNA end matches TRBJ2-7 better. CDR1 and CDR2 from the germline V gene are LGHNA and YSLEER. The CDR3 extends over 14 amino acids. The CDR3 here is CASSQAHIHYEQYF. In DNA form, the CDR3 reads TGCGCCAGCAGCCAAGCCCACATACACTACGAGCAGTACTTC.

The V call is TRBV4-3, the J call TRBJ2-3, with TRBD2 matching 8 bases. V was clipped by 0 bases and J by 6 bases; unmatched bases: 8. This CDR3 contains 16 residues. Per the germline V gene, CDR1 is LGHNA and CDR2 is YSLEER. The CDR3 DNA reads TGCGCCAGCAGCCAAGATCCACCGGGGGGGCTCGATACGCAGTATTTT. This codes for CASSQDPPGGLDTQYF.

A single count supports this clone. The chain couples TRBV10-3 to TRBJ1-1; unclear D gene. This CDR3 region has 16 residues. The germline V gene encodes CDR1 ENHRY and CDR2 SYGVKD. V lost 2 bases and J lost 0, with 13 bases in between. CDR3 nucleotides: TGTGCCATCAGTGAGGTGCCGGCGGGAGTGAACACTGAAGCTTTCTTT. Translated: CAISEVPAGVNTEAFF.

The gene calls are TRBV28 and TRBJ2-3, with 7 bases identical to TRBD2. The CDR3 covers 14 residues. CDR1 is MDHEN and CDR2 is SYDVKM in the germline V gene. V shed 6 bases, J shed 0 bases, and the junction held 3 bases outside the gene matches. The DNA for the CDR3 is TGTGCCAGCAGGGGGACTATCAGCACAGATACGCAGTATTTT. Encoded protein: CASRGTISTDTQYF.

This clone came up once. CDR3 nucleotides: TGTGCCAGCAGCGCCTATAGCGGGGGGGTCACAGATACGCAGTATTTT. Its protein is CASSAYSGGVTDTQYF. This chain connects TRBV9 to TRBJ2-3; 11 positions agree with TRBD2. The CDR3 contains 16 residues. The germline gives CDR1 SGDLS, CDR2 YYNGEE. V shed 3 bases, J shed 2 bases, and the junction held 5 bases outside the gene matches.

The chain uses TRBV6-5 and TRBJ2-2; 9 bases match TRBD1. Unmatched junction bases numbered 12, after V lost 6 bases and J lost 13 bases. The CDR3 extends over 14 amino acids. Germline V gene sequence: CDR1 MNHEY, CDR2 SVGAGI. The CDR3 region has the DNA TGTGCCAGCAGGCGGACAGGGGACGCCCTGCTGCTGTTTTTT. It encodes CASRRTGDALLLFF.

This clone has a single count. The V gene is TRBV7-2, the J gene TRBJ2-1; unclear D gene. CDR1 is SGHTA, CDR2 FQGNSA, per germline. The CDR3 is made up of 13 amino acids. The V end lost 5 bases, the J end lost 0 bases, and 5 bases lay between the germline ends. In DNA form, the CDR3 reads TGTGCCAGCAGCCTGAGCTCCTACAATGAGCAGTTCTTC. Its translation: CASSLSSYNEQFF. The entire variable domain, with the rest obtained from reference TRBV7-2 and TRBJ2-1, is as follows: GAGVSQSPSNKVTEKGKDVELRCDPISGHTALYWYRQSLGQGLEFLIYFQGNSAPDKSGLPSDRFSAERTGGSVSTLTIQRTQQEDSAVYLCASSLSSYNEQFFGPGTRLTVL.